What follows describes a single TCR beta chain. Measured with immunoSEQ multiplex PCR; TCRdb has only the in-frame clones, and not every one. In the table there are about 290,000 clones, around 89% of which are singletons. The CDR3 covers 11 residues. Trimming removed 7 bases from V and 3 bases from J, with 7 bases in between. Germline V gene lookup returns CDR1 SGHNT and CDR2 YYREEE (reference sequence). These data originate in a study of blood T cell repertoires in COVID-19. Study details: Samples representing acute and convalescent COVID-19 were sourced from the United States, Italy and Spain.

The sequenced sample was peripheral blood. The receptor was derived from a man aged 35-49 years with acute or convalescent COVID-19. This chain uses TRBV5-4 with TRBJ2-5; D gene ambiguous. CDR3 coding DNA: TGTGCCAGCCATCGCGAAGAGACCCAGTACTTC. It yields the protein CASHREETQYF.